This entry features one T cell receptor (beta chain) sequence. The antigen remains undetermined. This sample was included in a study of monozygotic twins with inflammatory bowel disease. Study results and caveats: Limited statistical power may explain no repertoire similarity difference between concordant and discordant twins.

The UMIs carried a 6-nucleotide sample barcode, and they were added by template switching. TCRdb re-called the 5' RACE reads; one entry per CDR3 protein, DNA not given. The ten most abundant clones cover about 2% of a sample with more than 100,000 distinct CDR3 sequences. This CDR3 contains 15 residues. The sequencing input was blood. This receptor was identified in a human donor with ulcerative colitis or Crohn's disease, or a healthy co-twin of an affected twin (not recorded which). The rearrangement links TRBV12-3 or TRBV12-4 to TRBJ2-1; with no DNA, the TCRdb D assignment of TRBD1 cannot be verified. CDR3 loop: CASSFPDRVFNEQFF.